These T cell receptor beta chains were read from a single sample in a study of cytomegalovirus exposure and HLA in healthy donors. The data were produced by immunoSEQ multiplex PCR, yet TCRdb's version contains in-frame clones alone and is incomplete. The sample lists 120,000 or so clones; approximately 66% were seen once. The source material was PBMCs. The receptors were gathered from a woman aged 40-49 years in good health and CMV-seropositive. Both conserved end residues are part of each CDR3. D genes are given only for firm matches. A clone size is listed for some rows: how often the clone was seen (once, few, many), or a class if it is expanded.

size | D | J | V | DNA | CDR3
once | TRBD1 | TRBJ2-7 | TRBV18 | TGTGCCAGCTCACCACCGAGGGGGGACAGGTCCTCCTACGAGCAGTACTTC | CASSPPRGDRSSYEQYF
NA | TRBD1 | TRBJ1-5 | TRBV6-5 | TGTGCCAGCAGCTGGGGGACAGGGGATCAGCCCCAGCATTTT | CASSWGTGDQPQHF
NA | TRBD1 | TRBJ2-1 | TRBV25-1 | TGTGCCAGCAGTGAAGGGACAGGGTACTACAATGAGCAGTTCTTC | CASSEGTGYYNEQFF
few | NA | TRBJ1-1 | TRBV5-6 | TGTGCCAGCAGCCTTTGGACAGACCCACGAGGGAACACTGAAGCTTTCTTT | CASSLWTDPRGNTEAFF
once | NA | TRBJ1-5 | TRBV30 | TGTGCCTGGAGTGTCATAACAGGCGGCAATCAGCCCCAGCATTTT | CAWSVITGGNQPQHF
NA | TRBD2 | TRBJ2-5 | TRBV28 | TGTGCCAGCAGTACCGAAGTTGGGAGGGGAGAGACCCAGTACTTC | CASSTEVGRGETQYF
NA | TRBD2 | TRBJ2-7 | TRBV9 | TGTGCCAGCAGCCGAGGGACTAGCGGGAATCTGGCTCACTACGAGCAGTACTTC | CASSRGTSGNLAHYEQYF
NA | NA | TRBJ2-1 | TRBV30 | TGTGCCTGGAGTGGGGGACACAGCCTTCTCGGCCCCAATAATCAACTCTACGCGTTCTTC | CAWSGGHSLLGPNNQLYAFF
NA | TRBD1 | TRBJ2-5 | TRBV7-3 | TGTGCCAGCAGCTTATTCGGCAGGGGGCAAGAGACCCAGTACTTC | CASSLFGRGQETQYF
NA | NA | TRBJ2-2 | TRBV5-1 | TGCGCCAGCAGCTTGTTGGAGGGCTTGGGGACCGGGGAGCTGTTTTTT | CASSLLEGLGTGELFF
NA | NA | TRBJ1-2 | TRBV28 | TGTGCCAGCAGTAACTCGGTCTCTGGCTACACCTTC | CASSNSVSGYTF
NA | NA | TRBJ2-3 | TRBV6-6 | TGTGCCAGCAGCCCCCTAGGGGGGGCAGGCACAGATACGCAGTATTTT | CASSPLGGAGTDTQYF
NA | NA | TRBJ2-1 | TRBV6-1 | TGTGCCAGCAGTGAAGAGGGGAGGATCTACAATGAGCAGTTCTTC | CASSEEGRIYNEQFF
few | TRBD2 | TRBJ2-5 | TRBV6-4 | TGTGCCAGAAGCGGGGTGACCCAGTACTTC | CARSGVTQYF
NA | NA | TRBJ2-3 | TRBV11-2 | TGTGCCAGCAGCTCGGTCTCGGGCACAGATACGCAGTATTTT | CASSSVSGTDTQYF
few | NA | TRBJ1-5 | TRBV2 | TGTGCCAGCAGTGAATCTGCCAATAGTCAGCCCCAGCATTTT | CASSESANSQPQHF